The table lists the clone carrying this TCR beta chain with many counts. Researchers collected roughly 10 milliliters of peripheral blood from every single donor. A second PCR of roughly 7 to 11 cycles used a sample-barcoded 5' primer and a J-beta primer mix. TCRdb redid the calling of the 5' RACE reads with MiXCR, one entry per CDR3 protein. Of about 1.6 million distinct CDR3 sequences listed, approximately 32% are singletons. The CDR3 consists of 16 residues. Germline assignment: CDR1 DFQATT and CDR2 SNEGSKA (reference sequence). The ends were cut back, 0 bases at V and 0 bases at J, with 15 bases in the middle. The sample comes from a study of blood T cells in healthy people across ages.

The material sequenced was blood. This chain links TRBV20-1 with TRBJ2-7; D is undetermined. The clonotype comes from a woman aged 25 to 39 in good health. The CDR3 DNA reads as TGCAGTGCTAGAGACTATTGGACGTCGAGCTCCTACGAGCAGTACTTC. Protein product: CSARDYWTSSSYEQYF.